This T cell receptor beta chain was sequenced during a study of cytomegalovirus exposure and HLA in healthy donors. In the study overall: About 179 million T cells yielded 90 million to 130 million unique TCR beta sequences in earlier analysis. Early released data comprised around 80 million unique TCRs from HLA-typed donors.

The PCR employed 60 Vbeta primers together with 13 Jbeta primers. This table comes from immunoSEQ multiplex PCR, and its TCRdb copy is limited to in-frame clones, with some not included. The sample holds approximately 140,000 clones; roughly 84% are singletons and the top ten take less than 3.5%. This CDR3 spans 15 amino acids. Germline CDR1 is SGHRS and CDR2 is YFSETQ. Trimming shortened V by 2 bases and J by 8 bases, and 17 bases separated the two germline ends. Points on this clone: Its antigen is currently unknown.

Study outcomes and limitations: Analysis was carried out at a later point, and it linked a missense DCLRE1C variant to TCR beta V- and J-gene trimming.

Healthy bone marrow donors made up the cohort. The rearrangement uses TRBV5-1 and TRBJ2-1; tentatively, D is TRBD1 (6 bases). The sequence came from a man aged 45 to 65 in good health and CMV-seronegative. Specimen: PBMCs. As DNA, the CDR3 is TGCGCCAGCAGCTTCTCCGGGACACCCGGAGATGAGCAGTTCTTC. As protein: CASSFSGTPGDEQFF.